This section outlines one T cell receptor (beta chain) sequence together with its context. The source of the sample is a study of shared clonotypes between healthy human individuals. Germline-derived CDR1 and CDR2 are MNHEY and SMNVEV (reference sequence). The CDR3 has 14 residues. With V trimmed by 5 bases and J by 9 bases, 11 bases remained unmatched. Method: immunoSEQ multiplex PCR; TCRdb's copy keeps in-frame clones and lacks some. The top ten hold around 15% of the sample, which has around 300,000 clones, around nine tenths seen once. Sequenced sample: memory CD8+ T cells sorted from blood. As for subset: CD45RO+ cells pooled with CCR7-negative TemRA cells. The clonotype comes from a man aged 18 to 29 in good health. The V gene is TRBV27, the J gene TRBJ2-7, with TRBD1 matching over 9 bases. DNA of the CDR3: TGTGCCAGCAGTCTACAGGGGGCATCCCTATGGCAGTACTTC. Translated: CASSLQGASLWQYF.